This entry describes one T cell receptor beta chain. The data stem from a study of blood T cell repertoires in COVID-19. The wider study: Sources were T cells, B-cell-depleted T cells, or PBMCs; the material itself was cDNA or gDNA.

Participants, roughly 18 to 100 years old, spanned about 26 US areas. Researchers sorted participants into cohorts using their self-reported clinical history. The germline CDR1 and CDR2 sequences are LNHNV and YYDKDF (reference sequence). V shed 1 base and J 1 base; nucleotides not matched to a gene: 19. The CDR3 has 22 amino acids. In the authors' workflow: Counts of nucleated cells, estimated from reference gene primer amplification, were obtained. Clones were sequenced by immunoSEQ multiplex PCR, and TCRdb holds only the in-frame ones, with some missing. V, J and clone size derive from that table, while D and trimming were established from the DNA sequence. The sample carries approximately 390,000 clones, 88% recorded once.

The sequence was collected from a woman between 40 and 50 years old with acute COVID-19. The sequenced sample consisted of PBMCs or T cells enriched from blood (not recorded which). The rearrangement uses TRBV15 and TRBJ2-4; 10 positions match TRBD2. CDR3 loop: CATSRAPLINVPGLAAKNIQYF. The CDR3, as DNA: TGTGCCACCAGCAGAGCCCCCCTCATCAACGTCCCGGGACTAGCGGCCAAAAACATTCAGTACTTC.